Each of the 25 T cell receptor beta chains below was sequenced from the same sample in a study of shared clonotypes between healthy human individuals. The method was immunoSEQ multiplex PCR; TCRdb's version includes in-frame clones alone and lacks a portion of them. The sample yields some 450,000 clones, over 60% seen once. Input material: PBMCs. The receptors derive from a woman aged 35 to 49 in good health. Some clones in this sample may be carry-over from other donors' samples.

The chain joins TRBV7-6 to TRBJ2-1, with D tentatively TRBD2 (6 bases). In germline, CDR1 is SGHVS, CDR2 FNYEAQ. Trimming removed 4 bases from V and 1 base from J, with 14 bases in between. This CDR3 spans 16 amino acids. The CDR3 spells CASSSLWRDSYNEQFF. The CDR3 coding sequence is TGTGCCAGCAGCTCCCTCTGGCGGGATTCCTACAATGAGCAGTTCTTC. The entire variable domain, with the rest obtained from reference TRBV7-6 and TRBJ2-1, is as follows: GAGVSQSPRYKVTKRGQDVALRCDPISGHVSLYWYRQALGQGPEFLTYFNYEAQQDKSGLPNDRFSAERPEGSISTLTIQRTEQRDSAMYRCASSSLWRDSYNEQFFGPGTRLTVL.

The V call is TRBV27, the J call TRBJ2-5; D remains ambiguous. V lost 0 bases and J 0 bases, leaving 8 bases between the germline ends. Germline CDR1 and CDR2: MNHEY and SMNVEV (reference sequence). This CDR3 region has 15 residues. The CDR3 spells CASSLSWQNQETQYF. CDR3 coding DNA: TGTGCCAGCAGTTTATCGTGGCAGAACCAAGAGACCCAGTACTTC.

This chain links TRBV27 with TRBJ1-2, with 10 nucleotides matching TRBD1. Trimming took 3 bases from V and 6 from J; bases not matched to a gene: 7. The germline gives CDR1 MNHEY, CDR2 SMNVEV (reference sequence). This CDR3 is 15 amino acids long. The CDR3 region has the DNA TGTGCCAGCAGTTTGGGACTCGGACAGGGGGATGGCTACACCTTC. This codes for CASSLGLGQGDGYTF.

As concerns this clone: A far larger clone lies a single base away; this is likely a read error. This specimen includes other DNA sequences encoding the same CDR3. This chain uses TRBV4-2 with TRBJ2-7; a weak D match, TRBD2 (7 bases). Germline CDR1 LGHNA, CDR2 YNFKEQ. CDR3 length: 15 residues. The CDR3 coding sequence is TGTGCCAGCGGCCAAGGGGAGGGGGAATACGCCGAGCAGTACTTC. Its protein product is CASGQGEGEYAEQYF.

The gene calls are TRBV6-5 and TRBJ1-2; a weak D match, TRBD1 (6 bases). Trimming left V 6 bases short and J 2 bases short, with 10 bases between. Germline V gene lookup returns CDR1 MNHEY and CDR2 SVGAGI. The CDR3 spans 13 residues. In DNA form, the CDR3 reads TGTGCCAGCAGACGGGACAAAAACTATGGCTACACCTTC. It codes for CASRRDKNYGYTF.

This chain uses TRBV6-5 with TRBJ1-1; possible D gene TRBD1, 5 bases. V was shortened by 5 bases and J by 3 bases, with 13 bases between the two germline ends. CDR1 is MNHEY and CDR2 is SVGAGI in the germline V gene. This CDR3 is built from 14 residues. CDR3: CASSMARAHTEAFF. CDR3 in DNA: TGTGCCAGCAGTATGGCCAGGGCCCACACTGAAGCTTTCTTT.

This clone was detected many times. The CDR3 coding sequence is TGTGCCAGCAGTGAACAGGGTATCTATGGCTACACCTTC. It translates to CASSEQGIYGYTF. The chain uses TRBV6-5 and TRBJ1-2; possible D gene TRBD1, 6 bases. From germline, CDR1 is MNHEY and CDR2 SVGAGI. V lost 5 bases to trimming and J lost 4 bases, with 11 bases between them. The CDR3 loop spans 13 amino acids.

The J gene is TRBJ1-2, the V gene TRBV5-6; 9 nucleotides agree with TRBD1. J lost 5 bases, V lost 2 bases, and 7 bases had no gene match. Germline CDR1 SGHDT, CDR2 YYEEEE. The CDR3 is 15 residues long. This CDR3 is CASSFGTGTGYGYTF. The CDR3 region has the DNA TGTGCCAGCAGCTTCGGGACAGGGACAGGGTATGGCTACACCTTC. Complete variable domain (other parts from reference TRBV5-6 and TRBJ1-2): DAGVTQSPTHLIKTRGQQVTLRCSPKSGHDTVSWYQQALGQGPQFIFQYYEEEERQRGNFPDRFSGHQFPNYSSELNVNALLLGDSALYLCASSFGTGTGYGYTFGSGTRLTVV.

The V call is TRBV5-1, the J call TRBJ2-1, with 7 bases aligning to TRBD1. CDR1 and CDR2 from the germline V gene are SGHRS and YFSETQ. J lost 7 bases, V lost 2 bases, and 9 bases had no gene match. CDR3 length: 15 amino acids. The CDR3 sequence is CASSLTGTVLNEQFF. In DNA, the CDR3 is TGCGCCAGCAGCTTAACAGGGACAGTTTTAAATGAGCAGTTCTTC.

The chain joins TRBV30 to TRBJ2-5; D is perhaps TRBD2 (5 bases). The V gene lost 4 bases and the J gene lost 0 bases, with 9 bases spanning the gap. CDR3 length: 13 residues. CDR1 is GTSNPN, CDR2 SVGIG, per germline (reference sequence). The CDR3 DNA follows: TGTGCCTGGATGGGAGTGTACCAAGAGACCCAGTACTTC. It yields the protein CAWMGVYQETQYF. The full variable domain, with the rest looked up from reference TRBV30 and TRBJ2-5, is SQTIHQWPATLVQPVGSPLSLECTVEGTSNPNLYWYRQAAGRGLQLLFYSVGIGQISSEVPQNLSASRPQDRQFILSSKKLLLSDSGFYLCAWMGVYQETQYFGPGTRLLVL.

V gene TRBV4-2 combines with J gene TRBJ2-7; 8 nucleotides match TRBD2. The germline V gene encodes CDR1 LGHNA and CDR2 YNFKEQ. This CDR3 contains 17 residues. V was clipped by 2 bases and J by 3 bases; unmatched bases: 12. The CDR3 DNA sequence: TGTGCCAGCAGCCAAAGAGCTTCGGCCAGCGGGAGCTACGAGCAGTACTTC. Translating it yields CASSQRASASGSYEQYF.

There are many counts of this clone. Within the sample, other DNA sequences also encode this same CDR3. The chain employs TRBV19 and TRBJ2-1; the D is unclear. CDR3 size: 11 residues. The V and J ends lost 9 bases and 4 bases respectively, with 7 bases between them. CDR1 and CDR2 (germline): LNHDA, SQIVND (reference sequence). This CDR3 reads CASTQYNEQFF. CDR3 DNA: TGTGCCAGCACCCAATACAATGAGCAGTTCTTC. The full variable domain, completed using reference TRBV19 and TRBJ2-1, is DGGITQSPKYLFRKEGQNVTLSCEQNLNHDAMYWYRQDPGQGLRLIYYSQIVNDFQKGDIAEGYSVSREKKESFPLTVTSAQKNPTAFYLCASTQYNEQFFGPGTRLTVL.

This chain joins TRBV19 and TRBJ2-1, with 10 bases lining up with TRBD2. The V segment lost 4 bases and the J segment 1 base; nucleotides outside the gene matches: 7. Germline CDR1 is LNHDA and CDR2 is SQIVND (reference sequence). The CDR3 sequence is 17 residues long. In DNA, the CDR3 is TGTGCCAGTAGTACGCACCGGACTAGCGGATCCTACAATGAGCAGTTCTTC. Protein sequence: CASSTHRTSGSYNEQFF.

The chain joins TRBV9 to TRBJ2-1, with D tentatively TRBD1 or TRBD2 (6 bases each). The V end lost 0 bases, the J end lost 7 bases, and 11 bases lay between the germline ends. From germline, CDR1 is SGDLS and CDR2 YYNGEE. The CDR3 totals 14 residues. The CDR3 loop is CASSVAGARNEQFF. The CDR3 nucleotides are TGTGCCAGCAGCGTAGCGGGGGCCCGGAATGAGCAGTTCTTC.

V and J are TRBV4-1 and TRBJ2-6, with D uncertain. This CDR3 is 14 amino acids long. V gave up 4 bases and J gave up 2 bases, with 6 bases separating them. CDR1 is MGHRA, CDR2 YSYEKL, per germline. The CDR3 spells CASSPRAGANVLTF. The CDR3 DNA follows: TGCGCCAGCAGCCCCCGGGCTGGGGCCAACGTCCTGACTTTC.

This chain connects TRBV30 to TRBJ1-6; D unclear. Germline V lookup: CDR1 GTSNPN, CDR2 SVGIG (reference sequence). The CDR3 runs 12 residues. The V end was cut by 3 bases, the J end by 9 bases, with 9 bases between. CDR3 protein: CAWSVMGSPLHF. CDR3 DNA sequence: TGTGCCTGGAGCGTGATGGGTTCACCCCTCCACTTT.

This clone has only a few counts. This chain links TRBV14 with TRBJ2-5; 11 positions agree with TRBD1. The CDR3 extends over 18 amino acids. Per the germline V gene, CDR1 is SGHDN and CDR2 is FVKESK. V was pared by 4 bases and J by 4 bases, with 14 bases of the junction left unmatched. Written as DNA, the CDR3 is TGTGCCAGCAGCCGGACAGGGGGCGAATTGAGGCCTCGAGAGACCCAGTACTTC. It translates to CASSRTGGELRPRETQYF.

This clone appeared many times. This specimen includes other DNA sequences encoding the same CDR3. The V and J genes are TRBV28 and TRBJ1-4; TRBD1 aligns across 7 bases. Germline trimming cut 6 bases from V and 8 bases from J; bases unmatched to any gene: 18. The CDR3 has 17 residues. Germline lookup yields CDR1 MDHEN and CDR2 SYDVKM. DNA of the CDR3: TGTGCCAGCAGCTTACCCCACACAGGGGAAGTAGGAGAAAAACTGTTTTTT. It translates to CASSLPHTGEVGEKLFF. The complete variable domain, with remaining parts taken from reference TRBV28 and TRBJ1-4, reads DVKVTQSSRYLVKRTGEKVFLECVQDMDHENMFWYRQDPGLGLRLIYFSYDVKMKEKGDIPEGYSVSREKKERFSLILESASTNQTSMYLCASSLPHTGEVGEKLFFGSGTQLSVL.

The rearrangement joins TRBV2 to TRBJ1-2; D unresolved. This CDR3 has 12 amino acids. The V gene lost 7 bases and the J gene lost 6 bases, with 12 bases spanning the gap. Germline CDR1 and CDR2: SNHLY and FYNNEI. CDR3 sequence (DNA): TGTGCCAGCAAGCGGGAAGGCGATGGCTACACCTTC. Amino acids: CASKREGDGYTF.

The chain employs TRBV6-1 and TRBJ2-7, with TRBD2 as a possible D gene (6 bases). V lost 5 bases and J lost 0, with 8 bases in between. The germline V gene has CDR1 MNHNS and CDR2 SASEGT. The CDR3 contains 13 residues. CDR3 loop: CASSTDYSYEQYF. The CDR3 DNA follows: TGTGCCAGCAGTACGGACTACTCCTACGAGCAGTACTTC.

The genes are TRBV27 and TRBJ1-5, with TRBD1 as a possible D gene (6 bases). This CDR3 is 15 amino acids long. Germline lookup yields CDR1 MNHEY and CDR2 SMNVEV (reference sequence). V was clipped by 4 bases and J by 6 bases, with 16 bases between them. This CDR3 is CASSYRGRGGQPQHF. CDR3 nucleotides: TGTGCCAGCAGTTATCGGGGGCGGGGAGGTCAGCCCCAGCATTTT.

The chain links TRBV19 to TRBJ2-5; 7 bases align to TRBD1. Germline V gene data show CDR1 as LNHDA and CDR2 as SQIVND (reference sequence). V was pared by 6 bases and J by 2 bases, with 0 bases of the junction left unmatched. This CDR3 spans 12 amino acids. The CDR3 protein is CASRGQQETQYF. The DNA for the CDR3 is TGTGCCAGTAGGGGACAGCAAGAGACCCAGTACTTC.

This clone was counted once. V gene TRBV7-9 combines with J gene TRBJ2-5, with 12 bases lining up with TRBD2. This CDR3 is built from 16 residues. Trimming took 5 bases from V and 2 from J; bases not matched to a gene: 6. Germline V gene lookup returns CDR1 SEHNR and CDR2 FQNEAQ (reference sequence). In DNA, the CDR3 is TGTGCCAGCAGCCGAGGACTAGCGGGACAACAAGAGACCCAGTACTTC. Its protein product is CASSRGLAGQQETQYF.

The DNA of the CDR3 is TGTGCCAGCAGCTTAGCGGGAGTCCTCAACTACGAGCAGTACTTC. Its translation is CASSLAGVLNYEQYF. This sequence joins TRBV7-2 and TRBJ2-7, with D maybe TRBD2 (5 bases). Germline lookup yields CDR1 SGHTA and CDR2 FQGNSA. Trimming shortened V by 0 bases and J by 3 bases, and 12 bases separated the two germline ends. This CDR3 has 15 residues.

J is TRBJ2-7 and V is TRBV2; 9 nucleotides agree with TRBD1. This CDR3 is 16 amino acids long. Germline V gives CDR1 SNHLY, CDR2 FYNNEI. J was trimmed by 4 bases and V by 5 bases; bases with no gene match: 12. The DNA of the CDR3 is TGTGCCAGCAGTCCACAGGGGGCGTTTGCAATATACGAGCAGTACTTC. This gives the protein CASSPQGAFAIYEQYF.